A single sample is the source of the 29 T cell receptor beta chains below, sequenced in a study of cytomegalovirus exposure and HLA in healthy donors. The primer mix had 60 Vbeta and 13 Jbeta primers. The assay was immunoSEQ multiplex PCR, and TCRdb's table has in-frame clones only and misses some. This table holds around 110,000 clones, more than 70% found once. The sample consisted of PBMCs. The receptors here all came from a man aged 30-40 years in good health and CMV-seronegative.

The J gene is TRBJ2-5, the V gene TRBV5-1; TRBD2 aligns across 7 bases. Germline V lookup: CDR1 SGHRS, CDR2 YFSETQ. J gave up 2 bases and V 7 bases, and 11 bases lay outside the gene matches. This CDR3 has 15 amino acids. The CDR3, as DNA: TGCGCCAGCCATTGGGGCGGGAGCATTCAAGAGACCCAGTACTTC. Amino acid sequence: CASHWGGSIQETQYF.

CDR3 bases: TGTGCCAGCACCGAGGCGCAGGGGAGCTCCTACAATGAGCAGTTCTTC. Translation: CASTEAQGSSYNEQFF. The chain combines TRBV27 with TRBJ2-1, with D possibly matching TRBD1 (6 bases). Germline V gene lookup returns CDR1 MNHEY and CDR2 SMNVEV (reference sequence). V shed 7 bases and J shed 0 bases, with 16 bases lying between them. The CDR3 loop spans 16 amino acids.

The gene calls are TRBV5-6 and TRBJ2-3; D unclear. The CDR3 runs to 16 residues. V lost 0 bases and J lost 4, with 15 bases in between. Germline CDR1 and CDR2: SGHDT and YYEEEE. The CDR3 loop reads CASSLDPGTNPDTQYF. In DNA form, the CDR3 reads TGTGCCAGCAGCTTGGATCCAGGCACAAACCCAGATACGCAGTATTTT.

The chain combines TRBV7-8 with TRBJ2-4, with D maybe TRBD2 (5 bases). Germline-derived CDR1 and CDR2 are SGHVS and FQNEAQ. V was clipped by 5 bases and J by 8 bases, with 16 bases between them. The CDR3 sequence is 14 residues long. The CDR3 is CASSPRIWGDIQYF. Here the CDR3 DNA reads TGTGCCAGCAGCCCCCGGATCTGGGGAGACATTCAGTACTTC.

The chain uses TRBV10-3 and TRBJ2-2, with D perhaps TRBD1 (5 bases). Germline loops: CDR1 ENHRY, CDR2 SYGVKD. The CDR3 covers 11 residues. V gave up 8 bases and J gave up 5 bases, with 6 bases separating them. For the CDR3, the DNA is TGTGCCATCCGGACAACCGGGGAGCTGTTTTTT. Translating it yields CAIRTTGELFF.

There are a few counts of this clone. The V gene is TRBV27, the J gene TRBJ2-7; D is uncertain. CDR3 length: 14 residues. Trimming left V 5 bases short and J 3 bases short, with 14 bases between. Germline CDR1 and CDR2: MNHEY and SMNVEV (reference sequence). CDR3 residues: CASSRHTESYEQYF. In nucleotides, the CDR3 is TGTGCCAGCAGTAGACATACCGAAAGCTACGAGCAGTACTTC.

This clone was counted a few times. The chain recombines TRBV29-1 with TRBJ2-3; a possible D gene is TRBD2 (5 bases). This CDR3 spans 12 amino acids. Germline values: CDR1 SQVTM, CDR2 ANQGSEA. Between the trimmed V and J ends, which lost 8 bases and 3 bases, there was a span of 12 bases. The CDR3: CSWEHGTDTQYF. CDR3 coding DNA: TGCAGCTGGGAGCACGGGACAGATACGCAGTATTTT.

In DNA form, the CDR3 reads TGCGCCAGCAGCTTGATGGCAGGGGGGAACACTGAAGCTTTCTTT. It specifies CASSLMAGGNTEAFF. The genes are TRBV5-1 and TRBJ1-1; 7 nucleotides align to TRBD1. Germline lookup yields CDR1 SGHRS and CDR2 YFSETQ. Germline trimming cut 1 base from V and 1 base from J; bases unmatched to any gene: 4. This CDR3 comprises 15 residues.

The chain combines TRBV28 with TRBJ2-5; TRBD2 aligns across 7 bases. Germline CDR1 is MDHEN and CDR2 is SYDVKM. The trim removed 3 bases at V and 5 bases at J, leaving 6 bases unmatched. This CDR3 comprises 14 residues. For the CDR3, the DNA is TGTGCCAGCAGTTTGGCGCGGGAGCGGGAGACCCAGTACTTC. It is translated as CASSLARERETQYF.

The rearrangement joins TRBV6-1 to TRBJ1-2; D is uncertain. This CDR3 comprises 13 residues. Germline values: CDR1 MNHNS, CDR2 SASEGT. Between the trimmed V and J ends, which lost 7 bases and 2 bases, there was a span of 11 bases. CDR3 amino acids: CASNPGPNYGYTF. CDR3 DNA sequence: TGTGCCAGCAACCCAGGCCCCAACTATGGCTACACCTTC.

The chain joins TRBV11-3 to TRBJ2-2, with D tentatively TRBD2 (5 bases). Germline CDR1 and CDR2: SGHNT and YENEEA. V lost 2 bases and J lost 8, with 12 bases in between. The CDR3 runs to 14 residues. This CDR3 is CASSLTRAKGELFF. CDR3 DNA sequence: TGTGCCAGCAGCTTAACGCGGGCCAAAGGGGAGCTGTTTTTT.

The J gene is TRBJ2-1, the V gene TRBV6-1; D is ambiguous. Germline CDR1 MNHNS, CDR2 SASEGT. There are 13 residues in the CDR3. Trimming stripped 7 bases from V and 4 bases from J, with 11 bases between. CDR3 region: CASTLNSYNEQFF. The CDR3 nucleotides are TGTGCCAGCACCTTAAACAGTTACAATGAGCAGTTCTTC.

This clone was observed a few times. The V call is TRBV2, the J call TRBJ2-2, with D possibly TRBD2 on 6 matching bases. CDR3 length equals 13 residues. Per the germline V gene, CDR1 is SNHLY and CDR2 is FYNNEI. Trimming removed 5 bases from V and 6 bases from J, with 10 bases in between. The CDR3 region has the DNA TGTGCCAGCAGTCTTGCGGGACCCGGGGAGCTGTTTTTT. It is translated as CASSLAGPGELFF.

This clone was seen a handful of times. The V gene is TRBV28, the J gene TRBJ1-3, with TRBD1 as a possible D gene (6 bases). The germline gives CDR1 MDHEN, CDR2 SYDVKM. V dropped 7 bases and J dropped 0 bases, with 7 bases sitting between them. The CDR3 runs to 13 residues. CDR3 region: CASTDSSGNTIYF. For the CDR3, the DNA is TGTGCCAGCACGGACAGCTCTGGAAACACCATATATTTT.

CDR3 residues: CASSVVGHPSGANVLTF. The CDR3 coding sequence is TGTGCCAGCAGCGTAGTTGGACACCCCTCTGGGGCCAACGTCCTGACTTTC. The V and J genes are TRBV9 and TRBJ2-6; a possible D gene is TRBD1 (5 bases). CDR1 is SGDLS, CDR2 YYNGEE, per germline. V lost 0 bases to trimming and J lost 0 bases, with 10 bases between them. The CDR3 sequence is 17 residues long.

This clone appeared a single time. The rearrangement joins TRBV28 to TRBJ2-5; TRBD1 aligns across 9 bases. The CDR3 is 16 amino acids. Germline CDR1 reads MDHEN; CDR2 reads SYDVKM. Trimming removed 5 bases from V and 5 bases from J; junction bases left unmatched: 12. CDR3 sequence: CASSPGQGSVGETQYF. CDR3 nucleotide sequence: TGTGCCAGCAGTCCCGGACAGGGGAGCGTCGGGGAGACCCAGTACTTC.

The chain carries TRBV19 and TRBJ2-7; TRBD1 matches at 11 bases. With V trimmed by 3 bases and J by 4 bases, 2 bases remained unmatched. The germline V gene has CDR1 LNHDA and CDR2 SQIVND (reference sequence). This CDR3 comprises 14 residues. The CDR3, as DNA: TGTGCCAGTAGTATTGGGACAGGGGGATACGAGCAGTACTTC. It specifies CASSIGTGGYEQYF.

V usage is TRBV30 and J usage is TRBJ2-1, with 9 bases aligning to TRBD2. This CDR3 has 17 amino acids. Germline trimming cut 0 bases from V and 0 bases from J; bases unmatched to any gene: 6. Germline-derived CDR1 and CDR2 are GTSNPN and SVGIG (reference sequence). The CDR3, as DNA: TGTGCCTGGAGTGTGAAGGCGGGGGGGCCCTCCTACAATGAGCAGTTCTTC. The encoded protein is CAWSVKAGGPSYNEQFF.

This clone was detected a few times. CDR3 nucleotide sequence: TGTGCCAGCAGCTTGGAAGGGGGGGAGAGACTGTTTTTT. Translation: CASSLEGGERLFF. The V and J genes are TRBV5-5 and TRBJ1-4, with a tentative D call TRBD1 (6 bases). The CDR3 length is 13 residues. Germline V gene data show CDR1 as SGHKS and CDR2 as YYEKEE (reference sequence). Between the trimmed V and J ends, which lost 0 bases and 13 bases, there was a span of 13 bases.

The V call is TRBV10-3, the J call TRBJ1-2; D is ambiguous. Germline CDR1 and CDR2: ENHRY and SYGVKD. The CDR3 length is 12 residues. With 6 bases removed from V and 0 bases from J, the gap between germline ends came to 5 bases. In DNA form, the CDR3 reads TGTGCCATCAGCACAACTAACTATGGCTACACCTTC. It codes for CAISTTNYGYTF.

The chain combines TRBV7-3 with TRBJ1-2; 8 bases map to TRBD1. Trimming took 0 bases from V and 6 from J; bases not matched to a gene: 6. The CDR3 extends over 15 amino acids. CDR1 SGHTA and CDR2 FQGTGA come from the germline V gene. The CDR3 DNA is TGTGCCAGCAGCTTAACGACAGGGGCGATGGATGGCTACACCTTC. This codes for CASSLTTGAMDGYTF.

The chain has TRBV7-8 and TRBJ1-5; D is unresolved. Trimming removed 4 bases at V and 0 bases at J, with 16 bases between. In germline, CDR1 is SGHVS, CDR2 FQNEAQ. The CDR3 is made up of 17 amino acids. The CDR3 bases are TGTGCCAGCAGCTACCCCTCGACGGGGATTAGCAATCAGCCCCAGCATTTT. Translating it yields CASSYPSTGISNQPQHF.

The chain employs TRBV19 and TRBJ1-1; 8 bases fit TRBD1. Germline V gives CDR1 LNHDA, CDR2 SQIVND (reference sequence). The CDR3 loop spans 12 amino acids. With 9 bases clipped from V and 10 bases from J, the junction kept 10 bases outside the gene matches. Here the CDR3 DNA reads TGTGCCAGCTTCGGACAGGGAAGAGGAGCTTTCTTT. Encoded protein: CASFGQGRGAFF. Together with reference TRBV19 and TRBJ1-1, the CDR3 gives the full variable domain: DGGITQSPKYLFRKEGQNVTLSCEQNLNHDAMYWYRQDPGQGLRLIYYSQIVNDFQKGDIAEGYSVSREKKESFPLTVTSAQKNPTAFYLCASFGQGRGAFFGQGTRLTVV.

Comments on this clone: In the same sample, other DNA sequences code for this CDR3. The chain uses TRBV5-1 and TRBJ2-7, with 8 positions matching TRBD1. The ends lost 3 bases at V and 2 bases at J; junction bases unmatched: 4. The CDR3 runs to 14 residues. CDR1 and CDR2 from the germline V gene are SGHRS and YFSETQ. The CDR3 is CASSYGQGPYEQYF. The CDR3 DNA is TGCGCCAGCAGCTACGGACAGGGCCCCTACGAGCAGTACTTC. Full variable domain (missing parts from reference TRBV5-1 and TRBJ2-7): KAGVTQTPRYLIKTRGQQVTLSCSPISGHRSVSWYQQTPGQGLQFLFEYFSETQRNKGNFPGRFSGRQFSNSRSEMNVSTLELGDSALYLCASSYGQGPYEQYFGPGTRLTVT.

The chain employs TRBV7-3 and TRBJ2-1, with a possible D match to TRBD2 (6 bases). The germline V and J ends were trimmed by 5 bases and 7 bases, with 15 bases remaining between them. This CDR3 region has 14 residues. CDR1 and CDR2 from the germline V gene are SGHTA and FQGTGA. The CDR3 sequence: CASSPSGGKNEQFF. DNA for the CDR3: TGTGCCAGCAGCCCGTCGGGCGGGAAGAATGAGCAGTTCTTC.

This chain joins TRBV27 and TRBJ1-2; unclear D gene. Germline CDR1 MNHEY, CDR2 SMNVEV (reference sequence). The CDR3 length is 15 residues. V lost 7 bases and J 4 bases, leaving 19 bases between the germline ends. CDR3 nucleotides: TGTGCCAGCACTTCAGCCGAGGGTTCCAGCTATGGCTACACCTTC. This translates into CASTSAEGSSYGYTF.

V gene TRBV11-2 combines with J gene TRBJ2-2; D gene ambiguous. The germline V gene encodes CDR1 SGHAT and CDR2 FQNNGV. CDR3 size: 16 residues. The germline V and J ends were trimmed by 4 bases and 1 base, with 13 bases remaining between them. The CDR3 sequence: CASSSSSNRNTGELFF. The CDR3 DNA reads as TGTGCCAGCAGCTCCAGCAGTAACAGGAACACCGGGGAGCTGTTTTTT.

V gene TRBV2 combines with J gene TRBJ2-7, with TRBD1 matching 12 bases. This CDR3 has 15 amino acids. The germline V gene encodes CDR1 SNHLY and CDR2 FYNNEI. The junction had 7 bases not matched to a gene; V was cut back by 6 bases and J by 4 bases. This CDR3 reads CASRDPGQGAYEQYF. CDR3 bases: TGTGCCAGCAGGGATCCGGGACAGGGGGCGTACGAGCAGTACTTC.

The rearrangement joins TRBV6-5 to TRBJ1-2; D is unclear. The germline V gene has CDR1 MNHEY and CDR2 SVGAGI. There are 13 residues in the CDR3. Trimming cost V 7 bases and J 5 bases, with 14 bases left between them. The CDR3 sequence: CASTYGEGYGYTF. DNA of the CDR3: TGTGCCAGCACCTACGGGGAGGGTTATGGCTACACCTTC.